Shown below are 25 T cell receptor beta chains from a single sample sequenced in a study of blood T cell repertoires in COVID-19. The method was immunoSEQ multiplex PCR; TCRdb's version includes in-frame clones alone and lacks a portion of them. In the table there are 190,000 or so clones, roughly 89% of which are singletons. Sequencing used peripheral blood. These receptors all come from a man aged 35-49 years with acute or convalescent COVID-19.

About this clone: At one boundary the junction diverges from the germline segment, which might be a read error. The chain joins TRBV27 to TRBJ1-4; 10 bases are shared with TRBD1. This CDR3 spans 16 amino acids. The germline gives CDR1 MNHEY, CDR2 SMNVEV (reference sequence). In nucleotides, the CDR3 is TGTGCCAGCAGTTTCTCTCGGACAGGGGGGTTTAGAAAACTGCTTTTT. This codes for CASSFSRTGGFRKLLF.

This clone has only one observation. The chain couples TRBV30 to TRBJ2-7; 8 bases align to TRBD2. The germline CDR1 and CDR2 sequences are GTSNPN and SVGIG (reference sequence). Unmatched junction bases numbered 0, after V lost 3 bases and J lost 2 bases. The CDR3 covers 12 residues. The CDR3 region is CAWSGGAYEQYF. CDR3 coding DNA: TGTGCCTGGAGCGGGGGGGCCTACGAGCAGTACTTC.

This chain links TRBV2 with TRBJ1-5; a possible D gene is TRBD1 (5 bases). The CDR3 is 15 residues long. The germline V gene has CDR1 SNHLY and CDR2 FYNNEI. Trimming removed 0 bases at V and 6 bases at J, with 12 bases between. CDR3: CASSEAGGGSQPQHF. CDR3 sequence (DNA): TGTGCCAGCAGTGAAGCCGGGGGAGGAAGTCAGCCCCAGCATTTT.

This clone was counted only a few times. This chain links TRBV19 with TRBJ1-1; TRBD1 agrees at 9 bases. Germline V gene data show CDR1 as LNHDA and CDR2 as SQIVND (reference sequence). CDR3 length: 16 amino acids. The J segment lost 1 base and the V segment lost 5 bases, leaving 8 bases of the junction unmatched. CDR3 sequence reads: CASSVQGALGNTEAFF. The DNA of the CDR3 is TGTGCCAGTAGTGTACAGGGGGCCCTGGGGAACACTGAAGCTTTCTTT.

The CDR3 region is CASSLAGSGASGYTF. CDR3 sequence (DNA): TGTGCCAGCAGCTTGGCCGGTAGTGGTGCGAGTGGCTACACCTTC. The J gene is TRBJ1-2, the V gene TRBV5-4; D is unclear. V gave up 0 bases and J gave up 7 bases, with 16 bases separating them. CDR1 is SGHNT, CDR2 YYREEE, per germline (reference sequence). There are 15 residues in the CDR3.

The chain recombines TRBV5-4 with TRBJ1-1; 10 bases map to TRBD1. The germline gives CDR1 SGHNT, CDR2 YYREEE (reference sequence). V dropped 4 bases and J dropped 4; count of bases not matched to a gene: 13. The CDR3 runs to 17 residues. This CDR3 reads CASSPRQGAVFGTEAFF. The CDR3 DNA sequence: TGTGCCAGCAGCCCAAGACAGGGGGCAGTTTTCGGCACTGAAGCTTTCTTT.

This clone was counted once. J is TRBJ1-4 and V is TRBV9; D uncertain. The CDR3 is 14 amino acids. Trimming left V 3 bases short and J 3 bases short, with 9 bases between. Germline V gene data show CDR1 as SGDLS and CDR2 as YYNGEE. CDR3 in DNA: TGTGCCAGCAGCGAAGGCGGGGCTAATGAAAAACTGTTTTTT. Protein sequence: CASSEGGANEKLFF.

The V and J genes are TRBV7-9 and TRBJ1-2; D possibly corresponds to TRBD1 (6 bases). CDR1 is SEHNR and CDR2 is FQNEAQ in the germline V gene (reference sequence). V was cut by 5 bases and J by 3 bases, with 16 bases left in between. The CDR3 extends over 15 amino acids. DNA of the CDR3: TGTGCCAGCAGCAATCAACAGGGTCCGGACTATGGCTACACCTTC. This gives the protein CASSNQQGPDYGYTF.

Only one count was recorded for this clone. V usage is TRBV5-1 and J usage is TRBJ1-4, with D possibly TRBD1 on 6 matching bases. The CDR3 runs 15 residues. V lost 4 bases, J lost 5 bases, and 15 bases lay in between. The V gene's germline CDR1 is SGHRS and CDR2 YFSETQ. The CDR3 nucleotides read TGCGCCAGCAGCACGAAGGGGACAATAAATGAAAAACTGTTTTTT. This sequence encodes CASSTKGTINEKLFF.

The DNA for the CDR3 is TGTGCCAGCACCTCTGGCGGGGGGGACACAGATACGCAGTATTTT. Protein product: CASTSGGGDTDTQYF. The chain carries TRBV28 and TRBJ2-3; 9 bases line up with TRBD2. The trim removed 7 bases at V and 2 bases at J, leaving 7 bases unmatched. This CDR3 region has 15 residues. Germline-derived CDR1 and CDR2 are MDHEN and SYDVKM.

The CDR3 loop reads CASQTRQADSPLHF. CDR3 nucleotides: TGTGCCAGTCAGACCCGACAGGCAGATTCACCCCTCCACTTT. The V and J genes are TRBV19 and TRBJ1-6, with D maybe TRBD1 (6 bases). This CDR3 has 14 residues. The germline V and J ends were trimmed by 8 bases and 8 bases, with 16 bases remaining between them. Per the germline V gene, CDR1 is LNHDA and CDR2 is SQIVND (reference sequence).

The chain has TRBV10-3 and TRBJ2-1, with TRBD2 matching 7 bases. V shed 0 bases and J 6 bases; nucleotides not matched to a gene: 8. This CDR3 comprises 16 residues. Germline values: CDR1 ENHRY, CDR2 SYGVKD. In DNA, the CDR3 is TGTGCCATCAGTGAGTCCGGGACTACGGTCCGCAATGAGCAGTTCTTC. Residues: CAISESGTTVRNEQFF.

The chain is built from TRBV3-1 (or the pseudogene TRBV3-2) and TRBJ2-5; D gene ambiguous. The germline V gene has CDR1 LGHDT and CDR2 YNNKEL (reference sequence). V shed 3 bases and J shed 4 bases, with 12 bases lying between them. The CDR3 loop spans 14 amino acids. The CDR3 region is CASSHRTTRETQYF. DNA of the CDR3: TGTGCCAGCAGCCATCGTACCACACGAGAGACCCAGTACTTC.

The CDR3 sequence: CASSVGSGSTDTQYF. In DNA form, the CDR3 reads TGTGCCAGCAGCGTAGGCTCCGGGAGCACAGATACGCAGTATTTT. J is TRBJ2-3 and V is TRBV9; no firm D call. The CDR3 has 15 amino acids. V shed 0 bases and J shed 0 bases, with 8 bases lying between them. Germline V gene data show CDR1 as SGDLS and CDR2 as YYNGEE.

The genes are TRBV12-5 and TRBJ2-7, with D maybe TRBD2 (7 bases). The CDR3 runs to 17 residues. Germline lookup yields CDR1 LGHNT and CDR2 FRNRAP. V was pared by 1 base and J by 3 bases, with 19 bases between. CDR3 sequence: CASGLASNREGGYEQYF. The CDR3 nucleotides read TGTGCTAGTGGTTTGGCCTCTAACAGGGAGGGAGGCTACGAGCAGTACTTC.

This sequence joins TRBV5-4 and TRBJ2-5; TRBD2 aligns across 9 bases. This CDR3 contains 13 residues. CDR1 is SGHNT and CDR2 is YYREEE in the germline V gene (reference sequence). Unmatched junction bases numbered 3, after V lost 6 bases and J lost 3 bases. CDR3 sequence: CASTGTSKETQYF. The CDR3 region has the DNA TGTGCCAGCACCGGGACTAGCAAAGAGACCCAGTACTTC.

The J gene is TRBJ1-2, the V gene TRBV7-2, with TRBD1 matching over 8 bases. The CDR3 is 18 residues long. V dropped 1 base and J dropped 0; count of bases not matched to a gene: 10. Germline loops: CDR1 SGHTA, CDR2 FQGNSA. Here the CDR3 DNA reads TGTGCCAGCAGCTTAGTGGGGCAGGGGGCCCTAGCTAACTATGGCTACACCTTC. Translation gives CASSLVGQGALANYGYTF.

The chain combines TRBV6-1 with TRBJ2-7; D not certain. Looked up from germline, CDR1 is MNHNS and CDR2 is SASEGT. V dropped 1 base and J dropped 0 bases, with 10 bases sitting between them. The CDR3 is 15 amino acids. The CDR3 bases are TGTGCCAGCAGTGAAGTTGTCTACAGCTCCTACGAGCAGTACTTC. It codes for CASSEVVYSSYEQYF.

This clone was detected only a few times. V is TRBV19 and J is TRBJ2-2; the match to TRBD2 covers 11 bases. In germline, CDR1 is LNHDA, CDR2 SQIVND (reference sequence). The CDR3 consists of 17 residues. V lost 6 bases and J lost 0; bases outside the gene matches: 6. CDR3 bases: TGTGCCAGTAGGCGGGTAGCGGGGGGGACGAACACCGGGGAGCTGTTTTTT. This gives the protein CASRRVAGGTNTGELFF. The full variable domain, in which reference TRBV19 and TRBJ2-2 provide the parts outside the CDR3, is DGGITQSPKYLFRKEGQNVTLSCEQNLNHDAMYWYRQDPGQGLRLIYYSQIVNDFQKGDIAEGYSVSREKKESFPLTVTSAQKNPTAFYLCASRRVAGGTNTGELFFGEGSRLTVL.

The J gene is TRBJ2-5, the V gene TRBV7-2; 11 bases line up with TRBD2. Germline lookup yields CDR1 SGHTA and CDR2 FQGNSA. This CDR3 region has 16 residues. V shed 7 bases, J shed 1 base, and the junction held 8 bases outside the gene matches. The CDR3 bases are TGTGCCAGCACCATAGGGACTAGCGGCCGCCAAGAGACCCAGTACTTC. Protein sequence: CASTIGTSGRQETQYF.

The genes are TRBV7-2 and TRBJ2-7; 8 nucleotides match TRBD1. Trimming cost V 5 bases and J 6 bases; bases outside gene matches: 3. This CDR3 comprises 12 residues. Germline values: CDR1 SGHTA, CDR2 FQGNSA. The CDR3 region is CASSIGTGEQYF. The CDR3 DNA follows: TGTGCCAGCAGCATTGGGACAGGCGAGCAGTACTTC. Variable domain in full (rest from reference TRBV7-2 and TRBJ2-7): GAGVSQSPSNKVTEKGKDVELRCDPISGHTALYWYRQSLGQGLEFLIYFQGNSAPDKSGLPSDRFSAERTGGSVSTLTIQRTQQEDSAVYLCASSIGTGEQYFGPGTRLTVT.

This clone was counted a few times. The chain uses TRBV18 and TRBJ1-2, with D tentatively TRBD1 (5 bases). V was cut by 6 bases and J by 7 bases, with 27 bases left in between. CDR1 is KGHSH and CDR2 is LQKENI in the germline V gene. This CDR3 has 17 amino acids. This CDR3 is CASSPSPGNYGESGYTF. In nucleotides, the CDR3 is TGTGCCAGCTCCCCTTCACCAGGGAACTATGGGGAAAGTGGCTACACCTTC.

The gene calls are TRBV7-6 and TRBJ1-2; TRBD1 matches at 9 bases. The CDR3 sequence is 16 residues long. Losses at the gene ends were 5 bases for V and 4 bases for J; bases not matched to a gene: 11. Germline assignment: CDR1 SGHVS and CDR2 FNYEAQ. The CDR3 sequence is CASSRGQGLSAYGYTF. For the CDR3, the DNA is TGTGCCAGCAGCAGGGGACAGGGCCTAAGCGCCTATGGCTACACCTTC.

The genes are TRBV5-4 and TRBJ1-5, with unresolved D. The V gene lost 0 bases and the J gene lost 6 bases, with 4 bases spanning the gap. This CDR3 comprises 12 residues. Germline loops: CDR1 SGHNT, CDR2 YYREEE (reference sequence). The CDR3 region is CASSLDSQPQHF. The CDR3 DNA sequence: TGTGCCAGCAGCTTGGACAGTCAGCCCCAGCATTTT.

This clone was seen once. The chain recombines TRBV19 with TRBJ2-2; unclear D gene. Germline CDR1 LNHDA, CDR2 SQIVND (reference sequence). There are 14 residues in the CDR3. Trimming pared 1 base from V and 2 bases from J, leaving 5 bases between. This chain's CDR3 is CASSIGGNTGELFF. The CDR3 DNA follows: TGTGCCAGTAGTATAGGCGGAAACACCGGGGAGCTGTTTTTT.